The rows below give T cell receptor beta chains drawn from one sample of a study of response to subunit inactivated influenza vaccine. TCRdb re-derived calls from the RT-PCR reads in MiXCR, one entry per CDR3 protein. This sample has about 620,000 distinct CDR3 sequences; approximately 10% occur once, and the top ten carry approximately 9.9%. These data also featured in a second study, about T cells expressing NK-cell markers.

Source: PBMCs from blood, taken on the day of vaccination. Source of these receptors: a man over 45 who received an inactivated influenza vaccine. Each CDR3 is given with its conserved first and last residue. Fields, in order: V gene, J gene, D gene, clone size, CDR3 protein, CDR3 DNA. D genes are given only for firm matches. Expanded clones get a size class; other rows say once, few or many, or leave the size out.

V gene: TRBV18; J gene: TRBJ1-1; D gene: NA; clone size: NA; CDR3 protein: CASSLGQTSNTEAFF; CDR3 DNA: TGTGCCAGCTCACTAGGACAGACCTCGAACACTGAAGCTTTCTTT
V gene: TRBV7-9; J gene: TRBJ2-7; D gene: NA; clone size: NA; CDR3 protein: CASSWNRAAEQYF; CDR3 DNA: TGTGCCAGCAGCTGGAACAGGGCGGCCGAGCAGTACTTC
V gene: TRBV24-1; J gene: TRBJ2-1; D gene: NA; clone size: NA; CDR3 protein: CATSDRKGQLHEQFF; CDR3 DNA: TGTGCCACCAGTGATCGGAAGGGGCAGCTCCATGAGCAGTTCTTC
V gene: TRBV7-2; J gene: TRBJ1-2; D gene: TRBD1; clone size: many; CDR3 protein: CASSGRGQGDFYRGYTF; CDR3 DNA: TGTGCCAGCAGCGGAAGAGGACAGGGGGATTTCTATCGTGGCTACACCTTC
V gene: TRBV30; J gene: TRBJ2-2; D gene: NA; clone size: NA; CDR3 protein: CAWSVQTNGELFF; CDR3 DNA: TGTGCCTGGAGTGTACAGACTAACGGGGAGCTGTTTTTT
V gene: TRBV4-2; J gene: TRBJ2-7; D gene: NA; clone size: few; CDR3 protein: CASSQDPFSDNYEQYF; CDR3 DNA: TGTGCCAGCAGCCAAGATCCCTTTTCCGACAACTACGAGCAGTACTTC
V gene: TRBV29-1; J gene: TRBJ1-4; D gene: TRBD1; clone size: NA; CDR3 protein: CSVGQGTYEKLFF; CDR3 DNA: TGCAGCGTTGGACAGGGGACGTATGAAAAACTGTTTTTT
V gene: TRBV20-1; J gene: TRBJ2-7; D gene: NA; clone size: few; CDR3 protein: CSASSRLSGQYF; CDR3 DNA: TGCAGTGCTAGTTCACGGCTCTCTGGGCAGTACTTC
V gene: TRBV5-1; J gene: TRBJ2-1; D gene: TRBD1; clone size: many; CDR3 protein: CASSWIGTVNEQFF; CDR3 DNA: TGCGCCAGCAGCTGGATCGGGACAGTCAATGAGCAGTTCTTC
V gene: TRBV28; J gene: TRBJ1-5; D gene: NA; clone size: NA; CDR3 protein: CASSPLDQPQHF; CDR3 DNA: TGTGCCAGCAGTCCCTTAGACCAGCCCCAGCATTTT
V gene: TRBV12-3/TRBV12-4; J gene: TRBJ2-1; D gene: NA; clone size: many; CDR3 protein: CASNPSGRIYNEQFF; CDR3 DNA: TGTGCCAGCAACCCTTCCGGACGGATTTACAATGAGCAGTTCTTC
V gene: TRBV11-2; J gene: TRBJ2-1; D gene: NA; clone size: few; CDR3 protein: CASSPGHRREQFF; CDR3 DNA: TGTGCCAGCAGCCCGGGACACCGTCGTGAGCAGTTCTTC
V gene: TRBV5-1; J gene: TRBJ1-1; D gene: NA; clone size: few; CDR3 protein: CASSLVRGRGNTEAFF; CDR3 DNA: TGCGCCAGCAGCTTGGTGCGGGGGCGGGGGAACACTGAAGCTTTCTTT
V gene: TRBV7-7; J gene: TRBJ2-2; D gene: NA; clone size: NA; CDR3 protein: CATPWVTGELFF; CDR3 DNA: TGTGCTACCCCCTGGGTCACCGGGGAGCTGTTTTTT
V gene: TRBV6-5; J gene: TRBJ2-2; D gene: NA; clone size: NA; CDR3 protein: CASSYSSSSGELFF; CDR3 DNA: TGTGCCAGCAGTTACTCGAGTTCCTCCGGGGAGCTGTTTTTT
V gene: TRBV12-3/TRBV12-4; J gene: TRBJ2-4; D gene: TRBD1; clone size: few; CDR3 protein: CASRGTGGQSIQYF; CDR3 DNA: TGTGCCAGCAGGGGGACAGGGGGCCAAAGCATTCAGTACTTC
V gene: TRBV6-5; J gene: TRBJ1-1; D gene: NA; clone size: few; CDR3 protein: CASSNRQMNTEAFF; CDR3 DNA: TGTGCCAGCAGTAACCGACAGATGAACACTGAAGCTTTCTTT
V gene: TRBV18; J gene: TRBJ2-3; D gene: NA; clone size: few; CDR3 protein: CASSPRPWQTFTDTQYF; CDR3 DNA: TGTGCCAGCTCACCAAGACCGTGGCAGACGTTCACAGATACGCAGTATTTT
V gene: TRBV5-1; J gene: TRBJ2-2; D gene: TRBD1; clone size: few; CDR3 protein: CASSTGTGGSGELFF; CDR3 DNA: TGCGCCAGCAGCACCGGGACAGGGGGCTCCGGGGAGCTGTTTTTT
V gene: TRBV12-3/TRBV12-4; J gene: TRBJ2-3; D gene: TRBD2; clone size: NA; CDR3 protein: CASGEPGLAYTQYF; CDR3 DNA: TGTGCCAGCGGGGAACCGGGACTAGCTTATACGCAGTATTTT
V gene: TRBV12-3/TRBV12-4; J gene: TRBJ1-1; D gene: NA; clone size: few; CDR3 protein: CASMGIAGTSTEAFF; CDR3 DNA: TGTGCCAGCATGGGGATCGCAGGGACGAGCACTGAAGCTTTCTTT
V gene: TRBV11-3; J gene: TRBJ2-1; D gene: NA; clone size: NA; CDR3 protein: CASSLDLGRKPYNEQFF; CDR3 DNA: TGTGCCAGCAGCTTAGATTTGGGGAGGAAGCCCTACAATGAGCAGTTCTTC
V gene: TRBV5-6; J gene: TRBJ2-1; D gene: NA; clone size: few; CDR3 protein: CASSRDSRQQFF; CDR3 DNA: TGTGCCAGCAGCAGGGACTCGCGGCAACAGTTCTTC
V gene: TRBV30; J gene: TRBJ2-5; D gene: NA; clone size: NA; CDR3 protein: CAWSWGVETQYF; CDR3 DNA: TGTGCCTGGAGTTGGGGGGTGGAGACCCAGTACTTC
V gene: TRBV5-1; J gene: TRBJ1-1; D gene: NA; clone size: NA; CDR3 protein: CASSPDGIGYNTEAFF; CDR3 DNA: TGCGCCAGCAGCCCCGATGGAATAGGGTATAACACTGAAGCTTTCTTT
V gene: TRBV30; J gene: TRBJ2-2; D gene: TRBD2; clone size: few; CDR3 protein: CAWTLPAGKTGELFF; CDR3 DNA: TGTGCCTGGACTCTTCCAGCGGGAAAAACCGGGGAGCTGTTTTTT
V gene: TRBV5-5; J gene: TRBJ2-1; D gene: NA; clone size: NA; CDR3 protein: CASSLIQYNEQFF; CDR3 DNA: TGTGCCAGCAGCTTGATTCAGTACAATGAGCAGTTCTTC
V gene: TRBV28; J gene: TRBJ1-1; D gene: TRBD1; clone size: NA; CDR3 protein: CASSRATGRAEAFF; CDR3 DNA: TGTGCCAGCAGCCGAGCGACAGGGAGGGCTGAAGCTTTCTTT
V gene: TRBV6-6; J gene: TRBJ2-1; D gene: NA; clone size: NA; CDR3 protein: CASGFQGRGFF; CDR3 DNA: TGTGCCAGCGGTTTCCAGGGACGGGGGTTCTTC
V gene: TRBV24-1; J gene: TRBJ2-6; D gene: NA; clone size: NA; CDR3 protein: CATSDSWGPSSGANVLTF; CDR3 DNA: TGTGCCACCAGTGATTCGTGGGGCCCAAGCTCTGGGGCCAACGTCCTGACTTTC
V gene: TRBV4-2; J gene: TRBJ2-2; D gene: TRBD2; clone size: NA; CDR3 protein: CASSQEAIAGQYTGELFF; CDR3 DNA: TGTGCCAGCAGCCAAGAAGCAATAGCGGGCCAATACACCGGGGAGCTGTTTTTT
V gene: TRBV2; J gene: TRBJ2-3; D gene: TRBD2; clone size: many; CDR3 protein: CASSEIGLAGYTDTQYF; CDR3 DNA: TGTGCCAGCAGTGAGATAGGACTAGCGGGGTACACAGATACGCAGTATTTT
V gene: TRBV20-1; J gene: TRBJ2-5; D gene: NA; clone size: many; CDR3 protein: CSARSRGRETQYF; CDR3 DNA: TGCAGTGCTAGAAGCAGGGGACGTGAGACCCAGTACTTC
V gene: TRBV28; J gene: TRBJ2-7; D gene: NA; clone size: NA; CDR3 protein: CASTSPPTNEQYF; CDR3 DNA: TGTGCCAGCACCTCGCCCCCCACCAACGAGCAGTACTTC
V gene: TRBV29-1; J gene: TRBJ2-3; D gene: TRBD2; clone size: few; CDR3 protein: CSVTGTSGFTTSTDTQYF; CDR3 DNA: TGCAGCGTAACCGGGACTAGCGGGTTTACAACTAGCACAGATACGCAGTATTTT
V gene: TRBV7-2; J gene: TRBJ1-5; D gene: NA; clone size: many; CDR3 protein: CASSRASNQPQHF; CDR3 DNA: TGTGCCAGCAGCCGTGCCAGCAATCAGCCCCAGCATTTT
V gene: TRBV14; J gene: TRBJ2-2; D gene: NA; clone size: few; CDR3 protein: CASSLSGTPTGELFF; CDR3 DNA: TGTGCCAGCAGCTTATCCGGGACCCCAACCGGGGAGCTGTTTTTT
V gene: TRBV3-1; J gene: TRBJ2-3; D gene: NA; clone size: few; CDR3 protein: CASSPIEGLDTQYF; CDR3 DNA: TGTGCCAGCAGCCCCATAGAGGGGCTGGATACGCAGTATTTT
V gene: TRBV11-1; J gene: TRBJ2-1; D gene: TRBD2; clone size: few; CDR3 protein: CASSPRISGRGRGNEQFF; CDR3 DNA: TGTGCCAGCAGCCCCAGGATTAGCGGGAGGGGTCGTGGGAATGAGCAGTTCTTC
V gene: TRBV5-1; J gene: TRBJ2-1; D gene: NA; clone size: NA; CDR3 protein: CASKDETTQFF; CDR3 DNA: TGCGCCAGCAAAGATGAAACGACGCAGTTCTTC
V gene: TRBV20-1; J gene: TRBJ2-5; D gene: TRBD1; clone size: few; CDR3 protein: CSARVPGQGFQETQYF; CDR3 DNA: TGCAGTGCTAGAGTACCAGGACAGGGGTTCCAAGAGACCCAGTACTTC
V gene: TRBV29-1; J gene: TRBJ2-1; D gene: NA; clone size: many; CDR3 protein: CSVLATYNEQFF; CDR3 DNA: TGCAGCGTTCTAGCGACTTACAATGAGCAGTTCTTC
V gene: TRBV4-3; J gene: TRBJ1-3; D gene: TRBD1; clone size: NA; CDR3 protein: CASSPGTGGPSGNTIYF; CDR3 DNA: TGCGCCAGCAGCCCGGGGACAGGGGGGCCGTCTGGAAACACCATATATTTT
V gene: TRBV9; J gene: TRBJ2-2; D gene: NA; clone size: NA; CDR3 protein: CASSVGTTANTGELFF; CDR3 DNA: TGTGCCAGCAGCGTAGGGACTACTGCGAACACCGGGGAGCTGTTTTTT
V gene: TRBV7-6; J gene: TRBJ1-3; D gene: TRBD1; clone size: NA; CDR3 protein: CASSLNRGDRRFRHTIYF; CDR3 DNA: TGTGCCAGCAGCTTAAATCGAGGGGACAGACGGTTTAGGCACACCATATATTTT